The 14 T cell receptor beta chains reported below all come from one sample, sequenced in a study of blood T cell repertoires in COVID-19. Repertoires were generated with immunoSEQ multiplex PCR, while TCRdb's copy carries only in-frame clones and drops some. Found here are 300,000 to 350,000 clones, 91% of them singletons; the top ten hold less than 3.5%. Sequenced input: peripheral blood. These receptors all stem from a woman younger than 35 who had recovered from COVID-19.

This clone was counted a single time. The chain carries TRBV20-1 and TRBJ2-7, with 9 bases fitting TRBD1. V lost 6 bases and J lost 11; bases outside the gene matches: 8. The V gene's germline CDR1 is DFQATT and CDR2 SNEGSKA (reference sequence). The CDR3 is 11 amino acids. The CDR3 region has the DNA TGCAGTGCAGGGACAGGGTACGGAAAGTACGTC. Translating it yields CSAGTGYGKYV.

The chain couples TRBV13 to TRBJ2-2; 12 nucleotides line up with TRBD2. The CDR3 length is 16 residues. Germline V gene sequence: CDR1 PRHDT, CDR2 FYEKMQ (reference sequence). J lost 4 bases, V lost 5 bases, and 5 bases had no gene match. This CDR3 is CASSRGLAGFTGELFF. The CDR3 DNA reads TGTGCCAGCAGCCGCGGACTAGCGGGGTTCACCGGGGAGCTGTTTTTT.

This clone was seen once. The rearrangement links TRBV5-8 to TRBJ1-5, with D possibly matching TRBD1 (6 bases). V lost 4 bases and J 9 bases, leaving 20 bases between the germline ends. The CDR3 totals 15 residues. Germline-derived CDR1 and CDR2 are SGHTS and YDEGEE. The CDR3 sequence: CASSRRDTTGRPQHF. CDR3 nucleotides: TGTGCCAGCAGCCGTAGAGACACAACAGGGCGGCCCCAGCATTTT.

J is TRBJ1-2 and V is TRBV6-5; D perhaps matches TRBD1 (5 bases). V lost 5 bases, J lost 7 bases, and 17 bases lay in between. Germline CDR1 and CDR2: MNHEY and SVGAGI. The CDR3 spans 14 residues. DNA for the CDR3: TGTGCCAGCAGTCGGGGGGTCGAGTTGAGTGGCTACACCTTC. Translating it yields CASSRGVELSGYTF.

The rearrangement joins TRBV3-1 (or the pseudogene TRBV3-2) to TRBJ2-2; D possibly corresponds to TRBD2 (6 bases). The CDR3 sequence is 21 residues long. V was clipped by 6 bases and J by 0 bases, with 29 bases between them. Germline lookup yields CDR1 LGHDT and CDR2 YNNKEL (reference sequence). The DNA for the CDR3 is TGTGCCAGCAGACACGTCAGTAAGGACCTCGGCGGGATAACGAACACCGGGGAGCTGTTTTTT. It codes for CASRHVSKDLGGITNTGELFF.

This clone was recorded once. The chain carries TRBV5-1 and TRBJ2-2; a weak D match, TRBD2 (6 bases). Trimming removed 1 base at V and 8 bases at J, with 12 bases between. The CDR3 has 14 residues. The V gene's germline CDR1 is SGHRS and CDR2 YFSETQ. CDR3 nucleotide sequence: TGCGCCAGCAGCTTGACAGGAGGGAAAGGGGAGCTGTTTTTT. It specifies CASSLTGGKGELFF.

The chain combines TRBV4-3 with TRBJ1-2, with 8 bases that match TRBD1. Germline V gene data show CDR1 as LGHNA and CDR2 as YSLEER. CDR3 size: 16 residues. V lost 0 bases to trimming and J lost 4 bases; unmatched junction nucleotides: 7. In DNA, the CDR3 is TGCGCCAGCAGCCAAGATTTAACAGGGGGGTTCTATGGCTACACCTTC. Its translation: CASSQDLTGGFYGYTF.

The chain carries TRBV5-5 and TRBJ1-2; maybe TRBD1 (5 bases). The CDR3 runs to 12 residues. Germline V lookup: CDR1 SGHKS, CDR2 YYEKEE (reference sequence). V lost 3 bases and J lost 6, with 9 bases in between. The CDR3 protein is CASSSGPHGYTF. The DNA of the CDR3 is TGTGCCAGCAGCTCAGGGCCTCATGGCTACACCTTC. The full variable domain, with the rest looked up from reference TRBV5-5 and TRBJ1-2, is DAGVTQSPTHLIKTRGQQVTLRCSPISGHKSVSWYQQVLGQGPQFIFQYYEKEERGRGNFPDRFSARQFPNYSSELNVNALLLGDSALYLCASSSGPHGYTFGSGTRLTVV.

The V gene is TRBV4-1, the J gene TRBJ1-2; D not certain. The CDR3 sequence is 15 residues long. Germline lookup yields CDR1 MGHRA and CDR2 YSYEKL. Trimming removed 3 bases from V and 0 bases from J, with 11 bases in between. The CDR3 coding sequence is TGCGCCAGCAGCCACCAAGAGACTACTAACTATGGCTACACCTTC. This encodes CASSHQETTNYGYTF.

The chain joins TRBV14 to TRBJ2-3, with 10 bases that match TRBD2. The CDR3 has 15 amino acids. The V and J ends lost 1 base and 3 bases, in that order; junction bases with no gene match: 1. Germline V gene lookup returns CDR1 SGHDN and CDR2 FVKESK. This chain's CDR3 is CASSQASGRTDTQYF. For the CDR3, the DNA is TGTGCCAGCAGCCAAGCTAGCGGGAGAACAGATACGCAGTATTTT.

The chain employs TRBV7-7 and TRBJ2-2; 7 nucleotides align to TRBD2. The germline gives CDR1 SSHAT, CDR2 FNYEAQ (reference sequence). The trim removed 10 bases at V and 5 bases at J, leaving 13 bases unmatched. The CDR3 has 15 residues. The CDR3 DNA reads TGTGCCACCCTAAAGGGCGGGAGACCGACCGGGGAGCTGTTTTTT. It codes for CATLKGGRPTGELFF.

J is TRBJ2-7 and V is TRBV6-5; possible D gene TRBD1, 8 bases. The CDR3 has 15 residues. From germline, CDR1 is MNHEY and CDR2 SVGAGI. Trimming took 6 bases from V and 3 from J, leaving 18 bases between them. The chain's CDR3 is CASSYGQGGDYEQYV. In DNA, the CDR3 is TGTGCCAGCAGCTACGGACAGGGAGGGGACTACGAGCAGTACGTC.

The V gene is TRBV6-5, the J gene TRBJ1-2, with 9 bases fitting TRBD1. The CDR3 sequence is 12 residues long. V lost 5 bases to trimming and J lost 6 bases; unmatched junction nucleotides: 1. Per the germline V gene, CDR1 is MNHEY and CDR2 is SVGAGI. The CDR3 spells CASSRTGDGYTF. The CDR3 bases are TGTGCCAGCAGTAGGACAGGGGATGGCTACACCTTC.

This chain links TRBV5-1 with TRBJ1-1, with D hard to call. Germline V CDR1 and CDR2: SGHRS, YFSETQ. V dropped 3 bases and J dropped 1 base, with 7 bases sitting between them. The CDR3 runs to 13 residues. CDR3 in amino acids: CASSWARNTEAFF. In DNA form, the CDR3 reads TGCGCCAGCAGCTGGGCGAGGAACACTGAAGCTTTCTTT.